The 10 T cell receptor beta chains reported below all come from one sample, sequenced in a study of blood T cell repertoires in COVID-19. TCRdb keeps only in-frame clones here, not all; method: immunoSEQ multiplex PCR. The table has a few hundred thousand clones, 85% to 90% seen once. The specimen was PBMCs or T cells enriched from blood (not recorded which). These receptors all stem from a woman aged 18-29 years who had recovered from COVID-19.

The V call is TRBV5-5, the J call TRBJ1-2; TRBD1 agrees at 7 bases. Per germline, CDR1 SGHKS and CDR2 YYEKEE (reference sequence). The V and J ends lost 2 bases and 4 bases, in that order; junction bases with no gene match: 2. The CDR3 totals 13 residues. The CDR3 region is CASSFTGAYGYTF. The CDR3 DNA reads TGTGCCAGCAGCTTTACAGGGGCCTATGGCTACACCTTC.

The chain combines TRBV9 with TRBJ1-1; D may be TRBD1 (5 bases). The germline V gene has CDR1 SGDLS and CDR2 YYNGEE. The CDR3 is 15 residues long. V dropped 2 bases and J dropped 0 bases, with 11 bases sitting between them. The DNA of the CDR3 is TGTGCCAGCAGCGTCGGGGGTAGAATGAACACTGAAGCTTTCTTT. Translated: CASSVGGRMNTEAFF.

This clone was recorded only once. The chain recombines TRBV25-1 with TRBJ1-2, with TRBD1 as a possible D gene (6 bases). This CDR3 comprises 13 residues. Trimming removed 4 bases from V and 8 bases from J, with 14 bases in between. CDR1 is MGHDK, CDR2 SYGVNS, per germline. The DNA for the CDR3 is TGTGCCAGCAGTGTATCAGGGGTGGGCGGCTACACCTTC. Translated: CASSVSGVGGYTF.

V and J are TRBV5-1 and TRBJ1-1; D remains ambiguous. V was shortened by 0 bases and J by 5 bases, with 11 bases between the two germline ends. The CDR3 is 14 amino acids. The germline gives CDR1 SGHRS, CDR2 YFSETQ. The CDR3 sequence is CASSLVRGMTEAFF. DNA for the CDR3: TGCGCCAGCAGCTTGGTTCGGGGTATGACTGAAGCTTTCTTT.

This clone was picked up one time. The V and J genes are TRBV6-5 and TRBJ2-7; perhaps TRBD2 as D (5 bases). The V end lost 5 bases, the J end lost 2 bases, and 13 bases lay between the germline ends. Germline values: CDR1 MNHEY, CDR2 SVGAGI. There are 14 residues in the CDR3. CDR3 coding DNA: TGTGCCAGCAGTCGAGGCGGGCAAACCTACGAGCAGTACTTC. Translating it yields CASSRGGQTYEQYF.

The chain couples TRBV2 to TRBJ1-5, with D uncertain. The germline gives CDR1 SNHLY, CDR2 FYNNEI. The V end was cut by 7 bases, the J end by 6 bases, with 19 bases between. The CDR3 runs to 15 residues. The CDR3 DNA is TGTGCCAGCACCACTTTCCAGGCGTCCGGTCAGCCCCAGCATTTT. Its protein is CASTTFQASGQPQHF.

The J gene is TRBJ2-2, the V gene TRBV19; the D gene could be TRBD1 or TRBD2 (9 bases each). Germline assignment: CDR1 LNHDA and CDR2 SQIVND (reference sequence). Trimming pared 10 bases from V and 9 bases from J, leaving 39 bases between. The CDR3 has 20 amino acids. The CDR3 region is CATATPWRQGGGGGARELFF. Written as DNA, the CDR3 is TGTGCCACCGCCACCCCTTGGAGACAGGGGGGGGGCGGGGGGGCCAGGGAGCTGTTTTTT.

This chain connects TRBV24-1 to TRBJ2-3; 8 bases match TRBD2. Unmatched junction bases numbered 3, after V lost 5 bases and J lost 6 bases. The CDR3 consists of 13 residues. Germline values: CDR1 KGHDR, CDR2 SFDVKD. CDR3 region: CATSAGLGDTQYF. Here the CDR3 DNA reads TGTGCCACCAGTGCGGGACTAGGGGATACGCAGTATTTT.

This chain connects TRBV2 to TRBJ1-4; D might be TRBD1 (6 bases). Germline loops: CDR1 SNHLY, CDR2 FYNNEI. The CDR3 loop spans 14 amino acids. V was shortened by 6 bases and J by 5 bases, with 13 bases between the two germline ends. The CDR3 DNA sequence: TGTGCCAGCAGGGTGACAGGTGGCAATGAAAAACTGTTTTTT. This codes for CASRVTGGNEKLFF.

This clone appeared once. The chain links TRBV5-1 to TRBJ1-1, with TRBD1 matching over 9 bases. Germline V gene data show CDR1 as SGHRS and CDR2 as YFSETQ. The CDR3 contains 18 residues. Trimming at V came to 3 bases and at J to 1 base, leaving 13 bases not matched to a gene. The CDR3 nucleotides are TGCGCCAGCAGCTACCGGACCGGGACAGGGATTGGGAACACTGAAGCTTTCTTT. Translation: CASSYRTGTGIGNTEAFF. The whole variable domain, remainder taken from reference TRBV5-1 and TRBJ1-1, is KAGVTQTPRYLIKTRGQQVTLSCSPISGHRSVSWYQQTPGQGLQFLFEYFSETQRNKGNFPGRFSGRQFSNSRSEMNVSTLELGDSALYLCASSYRTGTGIGNTEAFFGQGTRLTVV.